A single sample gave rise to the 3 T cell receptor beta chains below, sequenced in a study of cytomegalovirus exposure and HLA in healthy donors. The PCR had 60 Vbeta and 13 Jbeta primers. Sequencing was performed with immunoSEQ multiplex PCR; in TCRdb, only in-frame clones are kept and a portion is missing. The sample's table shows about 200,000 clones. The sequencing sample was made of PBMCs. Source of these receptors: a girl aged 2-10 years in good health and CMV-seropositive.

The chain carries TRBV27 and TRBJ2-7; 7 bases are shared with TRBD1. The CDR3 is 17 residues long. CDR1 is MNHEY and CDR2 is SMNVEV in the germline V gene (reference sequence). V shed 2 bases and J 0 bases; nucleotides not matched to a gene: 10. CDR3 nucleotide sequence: TGTGCCAGCAGTTTAGCCCCCAGGGGGAGACGCTCCTACGAGCAGTACTTC. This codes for CASSLAPRGRRSYEQYF.

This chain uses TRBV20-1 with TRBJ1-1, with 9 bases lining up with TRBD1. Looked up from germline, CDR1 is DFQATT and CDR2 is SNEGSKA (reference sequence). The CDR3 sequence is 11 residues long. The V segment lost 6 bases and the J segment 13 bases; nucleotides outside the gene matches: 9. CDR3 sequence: CSASRTGEGFF. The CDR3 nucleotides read TGCAGTGCCTCCCGGACAGGGGAGGGTTTCTTT.

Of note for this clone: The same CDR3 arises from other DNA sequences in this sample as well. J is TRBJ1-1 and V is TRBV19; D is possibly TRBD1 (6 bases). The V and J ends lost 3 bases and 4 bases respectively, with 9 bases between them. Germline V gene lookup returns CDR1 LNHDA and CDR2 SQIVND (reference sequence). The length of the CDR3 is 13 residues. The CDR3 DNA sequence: TGTGCCAGTAGTATTCTCAGGGGCACTGAAGCTTTCTTT. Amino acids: CASSILRGTEAFF.